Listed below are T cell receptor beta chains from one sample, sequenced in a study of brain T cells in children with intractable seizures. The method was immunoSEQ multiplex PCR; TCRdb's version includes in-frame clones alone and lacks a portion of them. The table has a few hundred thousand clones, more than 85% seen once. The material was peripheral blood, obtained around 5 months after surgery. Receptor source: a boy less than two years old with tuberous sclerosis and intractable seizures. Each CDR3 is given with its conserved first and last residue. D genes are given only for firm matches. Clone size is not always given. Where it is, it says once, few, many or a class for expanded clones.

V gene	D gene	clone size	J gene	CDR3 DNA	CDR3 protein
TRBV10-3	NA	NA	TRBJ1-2	TGTGCCATCAGTGGGACAGCGATTACCTCGTATGGCTACACCTTC	CAISGTAITSYGYTF
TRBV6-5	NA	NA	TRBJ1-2	TGTGCCAGCAGCTCGACAGCCTACTATGGCTACACCTTC	CASSSTAYYGYTF
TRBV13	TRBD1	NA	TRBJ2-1	TGTGCCAGCAGCCCCGACAGGGGGGCTTACAATGAGCAGTTCTTC	CASSPDRGAYNEQFF
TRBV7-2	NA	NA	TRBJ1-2	TGTGCCAGCAGCTTAGACAAGTCGTATTTAGGCTACACCTTC	CASSLDKSYLGYTF
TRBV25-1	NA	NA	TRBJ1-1	TGTGCCAGCAGTGAATATAAGGCAGGGGTGACTGAAGCTTTCTTT	CASSEYKAGVTEAFF
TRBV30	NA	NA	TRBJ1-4	TGTGCCTGGACCCCGTCTGTAACTAATGAAAAACTGTTTTTT	CAWTPSVTNEKLFF
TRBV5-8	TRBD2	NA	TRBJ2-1	TGTGCCACACCCCGGACTAGTTTAAATGAGCAGTTCTTC	CATPRTSLNEQFF
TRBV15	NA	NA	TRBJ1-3	TGTGCCACCAGCAGAGATGACTCCGGTGGTGGAAACACCATATATTTT	CATSRDDSGGGNTIYF
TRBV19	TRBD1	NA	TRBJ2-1	TGTGCCAGTACCGGACAGGGGGCTGGAAATGAGCAGTTCTTC	CASTGQGAGNEQFF
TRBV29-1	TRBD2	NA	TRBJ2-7	TGCAGCGTTGGTTCTCCGGGGGGCTACGAGCAGTACTTC	CSVGSPGGYEQYF
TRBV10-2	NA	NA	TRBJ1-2	TGCGCTAGCATTGGGGGGATGGGGAACTATGGCTACACCTTC	CASIGGMGNYGYTF
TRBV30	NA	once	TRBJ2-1	TGTGCCTGGGATTATGGGGGGAACCAGTTCTTC	CAWDYGGNQFF
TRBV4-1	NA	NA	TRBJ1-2	TGCGCCAGCAGCCAAGATTACGAAGCTAACTATGGCTACACCTTC	CASSQDYEANYGYTF
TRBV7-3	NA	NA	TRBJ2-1	TGTGCCAGCAGCTTAAAGGGAGACAATGAGCAGTTCTTC	CASSLKGDNEQFF
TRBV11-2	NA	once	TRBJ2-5	TGTGCCAGCAGCTTAGATGTTGGGTCAAGGGCCCAGTACTTC	CASSLDVGSRAQYF
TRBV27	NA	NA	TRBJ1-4	TGTGCCAGCAGTTTGACCCCAACTAATGAAAAACTGTTTTTT	CASSLTPTNEKLFF
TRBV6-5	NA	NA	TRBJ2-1	TGTGCCAGCAGTTACTCGGCTTATGTCACGGGGGAGCAGTTCTTC	CASSYSAYVTGEQFF
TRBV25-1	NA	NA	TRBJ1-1	TGTGCCAGCAAGCCTCAGGGAGCGGCTGAAGCTTTCTTT	CASKPQGAAEAFF
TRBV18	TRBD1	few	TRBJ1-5	TGTGCCAGCTCACCAGACAGGGGAGGCAATCAGCCCCAGCATTTT	CASSPDRGGNQPQHF
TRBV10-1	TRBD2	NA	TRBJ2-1	TGCGCCAGCAGTGATCGGCTAGCGGGAAAGAATGAGCAGTTCTTC	CASSDRLAGKNEQFF
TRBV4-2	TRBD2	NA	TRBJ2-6	TGTGCCAGCAGCCAAGATCCCCCAGCGGGGGTGGGGGCCAACGTCCTGACTTTC	CASSQDPPAGVGANVLTF
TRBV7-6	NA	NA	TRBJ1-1	TGTGCCAGCAGCCCGAGCCTCCGGGAGGGCACTGAAGCTTTCTTT	CASSPSLREGTEAFF
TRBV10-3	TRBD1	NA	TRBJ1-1	TGTGCCATTGGAAGGACAGGCGAGAACACTGAAGCTTTCTTT	CAIGRTGENTEAFF
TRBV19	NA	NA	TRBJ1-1	TGTGCCAGTAGTTGGGAGAGCTCTTCGAACACTGAAGCTTTCTTT	CASSWESSSNTEAFF
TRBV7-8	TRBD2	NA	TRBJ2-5	TGTGCCAGCAGCTTTAGCGGGGGGGCAGAGACCCAGTACTTC	CASSFSGGAETQYF
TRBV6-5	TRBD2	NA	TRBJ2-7	TGTGCCAGCACCGAAGGCGGGGGGCGCGACCAGTACTTC	CASTEGGGRDQYF
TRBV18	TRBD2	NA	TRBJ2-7	TGTGCCAGCTCAGAATTTTTTAGCGGGATCCGCGAGCAGTACTTC	CASSEFFSGIREQYF
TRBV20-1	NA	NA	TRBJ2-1	TGCAGTGCTAGTTCCCTAGCCAGTGAGCAGTTCTTC	CSASSLASEQFF
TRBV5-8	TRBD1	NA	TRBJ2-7	TGTGCCACCCAGAACAGACAGGGTCGAATCGAGCAGTACTTC	CATQNRQGRIEQYF
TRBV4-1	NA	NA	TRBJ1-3	TGCGCCAGCAGCCAAGGGATGTCTGGAAACACCATATATTTT	CASSQGMSGNTIYF
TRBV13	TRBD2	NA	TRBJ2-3	TGTGCCAGCAGCTTAAAAGGCTGGACTAGCGGACGCACAGATACGCAGTATTTT	CASSLKGWTSGRTDTQYF
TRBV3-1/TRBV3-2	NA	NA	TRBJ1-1	TGTGCCAGCAGCCAAGATTGGGCGAAACACACTGAAGCTTTCTTT	CASSQDWAKHTEAFF
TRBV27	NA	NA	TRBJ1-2	TGTGCCAGCAGTTTGCTTGGGGGCGAGACTAACTATGGCTACACCTTC	CASSLLGGETNYGYTF
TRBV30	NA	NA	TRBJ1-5	TGTGCCTGGGGGAGGGGGTTAGACCAGCCCCAGCATTTT	CAWGRGLDQPQHF
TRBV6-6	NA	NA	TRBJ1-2	TGTGCCAGCAGTAGCGGCGACTACACCTTC	CASSSGDYTF
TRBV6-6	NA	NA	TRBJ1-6	TGTGCCAGCCGCATCGTTGGTAATAATTCACCCCTCCACTTT	CASRIVGNNSPLHF
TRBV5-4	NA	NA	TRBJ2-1	TGTGCCAGCAGCCGCTCTTTATCATCCTACAATGAGCAGTTCTTC	CASSRSLSSYNEQFF
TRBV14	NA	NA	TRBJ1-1	TGTGCCAGCAGCTACCTACAGGGGAACACTGAAGCTTTCTTT	CASSYLQGNTEAFF
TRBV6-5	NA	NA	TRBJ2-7	TGTGCCAGCAGTTATTTGGACGGTTCCTACGAGCAGTACTTC	CASSYLDGSYEQYF
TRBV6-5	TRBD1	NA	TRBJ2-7	TGTGCCAGCAGAGTGACAGGGGGCGAGCAGTACTTC	CASRVTGGEQYF